The T cell receptor (beta chain) under discussion was sequenced for a study of T cell responses to AZD1222 COVID-19 vaccine. General observations from the study: Donors in the cohort were predominantly white British and more often female, and clonal diversity was possibly underestimated. Unmutated variant regions are reportedly the target of nearly half of TCRs that are spike-specific. Repertoires were sampled only after the peak T cell response.

This clone was recorded only once. Its antigen is not known. CDR1 and CDR2 (germline): SGHAT, FQNNGV. Trimming shortened V by 2 bases and J by 1 base, and 5 bases separated the two germline ends. There are 13 residues in the CDR3. The table came from immunoSEQ multiplex PCR; TCRdb's copy has only in-frame clones and leaves some out. The sample has roughly 180,000 clones; around 89% are singletons. This chain joins TRBV11-2 and TRBJ1-2, with D uncertain. This receptor was taken from an adult in good health. Here the sequenced sample was peripheral blood, taken on day 0 of AZD1222 vaccination. The CDR3 region has the DNA TGTGCCAGCAGCTTAAGGCTTAACTATGGCTACACCTTC. Translating it yields CASSLRLNYGYTF.